Each of the 32 T cell receptor beta chains below was sequenced from the same sample in a study of blood T cell repertoires in COVID-19. Clones were sequenced by immunoSEQ multiplex PCR, and TCRdb holds only the in-frame ones, with some missing. The sample lists tens of thousands of clones, 60% to 85% seen once, with approximately 6.8% in the top ten. Sequenced sample: peripheral blood. These receptors were collected from a man between 65 and 85 years old with acute or convalescent COVID-19.

V is TRBV27 and J is TRBJ1-2; TRBD1 aligns across 9 bases. V was clipped by 7 bases and J by 6 bases; unmatched bases: 6. CDR1 and CDR2 from the germline V gene are MNHEY and SMNVEV (reference sequence). The CDR3 has 13 residues. The CDR3 DNA reads as TGTGCCAGCAAGGGGACAGGGAGGGATGGCTACACCTTC. Protein: CASKGTGRDGYTF.

The rearrangement joins TRBV29-1 to TRBJ1-1, with D perhaps matching TRBD1 (6 bases). The CDR3 runs 13 residues. The ends were cut back, 3 bases at V and 2 bases at J, with 10 bases in the middle. Germline values: CDR1 SQVTM, CDR2 ANQGSEA. The CDR3 bases are TGCAGCGTTGATGGACAGACTAACACTGAAGCTTTCTTT. Its translation is CSVDGQTNTEAFF.

Many counts were recorded for this clone. This sequence joins TRBV5-1 and TRBJ2-5, with 10 bases lining up with TRBD2. Germline values: CDR1 SGHRS, CDR2 YFSETQ. V lost 4 bases, J lost 3 bases, and 9 bases stayed unmatched. The CDR3 sequence is 16 residues long. CDR3 loop: CASSASRAGGKETQYF. The CDR3 DNA follows: TGCGCCAGCAGCGCCTCTAGAGCGGGAGGGAAAGAGACCCAGTACTTC.

V is TRBV7-2 and J is TRBJ1-5, with 8 nucleotides matching TRBD1. Per germline, CDR1 SGHTA and CDR2 FQGNSA. V dropped 8 bases and J dropped 6; count of bases not matched to a gene: 12. The CDR3 length is 15 residues. The CDR3 loop reads CASGHMNRGFQPQHF. CDR3 coding DNA: TGTGCCAGCGGTCATATGAACAGGGGGTTTCAGCCCCAGCATTTT.

The chain recombines TRBV29-1 with TRBJ2-3; a possible D gene is TRBD1 (5 bases). This CDR3 is 13 amino acids long. Trimming cost V 5 bases and J 8 bases, with 17 bases left between them. Germline CDR1 is SQVTM and CDR2 is ANQGSEA. The CDR3 coding sequence is TGCAGCGTTAACCGGGCCCTGCAGGGTACGCAGTATTTT. This encodes CSVNRALQGTQYF.

The chain combines TRBV11-3 with TRBJ2-7, with TRBD2 identical over 7 bases. The germline CDR1 and CDR2 sequences are SGHNT and YENEEA. V lost 5 bases to trimming and J lost 4 bases; unmatched junction nucleotides: 5. The CDR3 contains 13 residues. The CDR3 reads CASSRGGQYEQYF. The CDR3 DNA sequence: TGTGCCAGCAGCAGGGGAGGGCAATACGAGCAGTACTTC.

This clone was counted ten times or more. This sequence joins TRBV7-9 and TRBJ2-1; 7 bases align to TRBD2. The CDR3 loop spans 14 amino acids. With V trimmed by 1 base and J by 3 bases, 0 bases remained unmatched. Germline lookup yields CDR1 SEHNR and CDR2 FQNEAQ (reference sequence). CDR3 residues: CASSLGGGYNEQFF. The CDR3 coding sequence is TGTGCCAGCAGCTTAGGCGGGGGCTACAATGAGCAGTTCTTC. The full variable domain, completed using reference TRBV7-9 and TRBJ2-1, is DTGVSQNPRHKITKRGQNVTFRCDPISEHNRLYWYRQTLGQGPEFLTYFQNEAQLEKSRLLSDRFSAERPKGSFSTLEIQRTEQGDSAMYLCASSLGGGYNEQFFGPGTRLTVL.

V gene TRBV2 combines with J gene TRBJ2-3; D possibly corresponds to TRBD1 (7 bases). The CDR3 has 13 amino acids. The germline V and J ends were trimmed by 5 bases and 6 bases, with 12 bases remaining between them. CDR1 and CDR2 from the germline V gene are SNHLY and FYNNEI. CDR3 in amino acids: CASSSQGGDTQYF. The DNA of the CDR3 is TGTGCCAGCAGTTCCCAGGGGGGCGATACGCAGTATTTT.

J is TRBJ1-1 and V is TRBV19; a weak D match, TRBD1 (6 bases). Between the trimmed V and J ends, which lost 5 bases and 6 bases, there was a span of 16 bases. Germline V gene sequence: CDR1 LNHDA, CDR2 SQIVND (reference sequence). The CDR3 is 14 residues long. The CDR3 nucleotides are TGTGCCAGTAGTCGAACAGCAGGGGCGGCTGAAGCTTTCTTT. It specifies CASSRTAGAAEAFF.

The V and J genes are TRBV5-6 and TRBJ1-1, with D hard to call. The CDR3 loop spans 12 amino acids. The V gene's germline CDR1 is SGHDT and CDR2 YYEEEE. The V end lost 0 bases, the J end lost 11 bases, and 11 bases lay between the germline ends. The CDR3 DNA is TGTGCCAGCAGCTTGGGAGTCATGGAGGCTTTCTTT. As protein: CASSLGVMEAFF.

The V call is TRBV27, the J call TRBJ2-3; possible D gene TRBD1, 7 bases. Trimming pared 5 bases from V and 1 base from J, leaving 13 bases between. The CDR3 totals 15 residues. Germline V gives CDR1 MNHEY, CDR2 SMNVEV (reference sequence). The CDR3 reads CASSGGGRGTDTQYF. The CDR3 bases are TGTGCCAGCAGTGGAGGGGGCAGAGGCACAGATACGCAGTATTTT.

The rearrangement joins TRBV7-2 to TRBJ2-5; D perhaps matches TRBD1 (6 bases). This CDR3 has 14 amino acids. V lost 0 bases, J lost 4 bases, and 9 bases lay in between. Germline-derived CDR1 and CDR2 are SGHTA and FQGNSA. Here the CDR3 reads CASSLAEGGETQYF. CDR3 bases: TGTGCCAGCAGCTTAGCGGAAGGGGGAGAGACCCAGTACTTC.

The J gene is TRBJ1-2, the V gene TRBV7-2; TRBD1 is a possible D gene (5 bases). Germline V CDR1 and CDR2: SGHTA, FQGNSA. Trimming removed 1 base at V and 8 bases at J, with 17 bases between. This CDR3 region has 15 residues. The CDR3 coding sequence is TGTGCCAGCAGCTTAGAATTGCCCCCGGGGGAAGGCTACACCTTC. Translated, it gives CASSLELPPGEGYTF.

The J gene is TRBJ2-3, the V gene TRBV6-5, with 8 bases matching TRBD2. Unmatched junction bases numbered 1, after V lost 0 bases and J lost 2 bases. Germline lookup yields CDR1 MNHEY and CDR2 SVGAGI. The CDR3 covers 15 residues. CDR3 loop: CASSYSRGATDTQYF. The CDR3, as DNA: TGTGCCAGCAGTTACTCGCGGGGGGCCACAGATACGCAGTATTTT.

The V call is TRBV11-3, the J call TRBJ2-1; D is perhaps TRBD1 (5 bases). The CDR3 is 15 residues long. The ends were cut back, 3 bases at V and 7 bases at J, with 16 bases in the middle. Germline V gives CDR1 SGHNT, CDR2 YENEEA. CDR3 nucleotides: TGTGCCAGCAGCTTGGTCTCTGGCTCAGGGAATGAGCAGTTCTTC. Its translation: CASSLVSGSGNEQFF.

The V call is TRBV5-1, the J call TRBJ1-4; D unclear. V dropped 0 bases and J dropped 7 bases, with 10 bases sitting between them. The germline V gene encodes CDR1 SGHRS and CDR2 YFSETQ. This CDR3 spans 14 amino acids. The CDR3 DNA is TGCGCCAGCAGCTTGGGCCCGGAGGGTGAAAAACTGTTTTTT. This codes for CASSLGPEGEKLFF.

This clone came up a few times. V is TRBV5-6 and J is TRBJ1-3; D perhaps matches TRBD1 (6 bases). The CDR3 totals 11 residues. The V end lost 0 bases, the J end lost 11 bases, and 6 bases lay between the germline ends. CDR1 and CDR2 from the germline V gene are SGHDT and YYEEEE. CDR3 DNA sequence: TGTGCCAGCAGCTTGGAGGGGGCCATATATTTT. The encoded protein is CASSLEGAIYF.

This clone appeared once. This chain links TRBV6-6 with TRBJ1-1; D not certain. Trimming removed 3 bases from V and 2 bases from J, with 10 bases in between. Germline V gene sequence: CDR1 MNHNY, CDR2 SVGAGI (reference sequence). The CDR3 totals 14 residues. The CDR3 loop is CASSYGSLNTEAFF. The CDR3 DNA follows: TGTGCCAGCAGTTATGGGAGCCTTAACACTGAAGCTTTCTTT.

The J gene is TRBJ2-1, the V gene TRBV3-1 (or the pseudogene TRBV3-2); 9 positions agree with TRBD2. Germline V gene data show CDR1 as LGHDT and CDR2 as YNNKEL (reference sequence). V shed 1 base, J shed 9 bases, and the junction held 16 bases outside the gene matches. The CDR3 is made up of 18 amino acids. CDR3 amino acids: CASSQALFSSGSRGEQFF. CDR3 in DNA: TGTGCCAGCAGCCAAGCCCTGTTTAGTAGCGGGAGTCGAGGTGAGCAGTTCTTC.

Notes on this clone: At one end, the junction sequence differs from germline, possibly due to a read error. The V gene is TRBV7-9, the J gene TRBJ2-2; TRBD1 aligns across 7 bases. This CDR3 comprises 18 residues. Germline assignment: CDR1 SEHNR and CDR2 FQNEAQ (reference sequence). CDR3 in amino acids: CASSTPQQGVGNNGELFF. CDR3 nucleotides: TGTGCCAGCAGCACTCCCCAGCAGGGGGTGGGGAACAACGGGGAGCTGTTTTTT.

The chain has TRBV28 and TRBJ1-6; weak D call: TRBD1 (5 bases). Looked up from germline, CDR1 is MDHEN and CDR2 is SYDVKM. This CDR3 spans 13 amino acids. V lost 1 base and J lost 9, with 7 bases in between. The CDR3 loop is CASSLSGGSPLHF. The CDR3 nucleotides read TGTGCCAGCAGTTTATCCGGGGGTTCACCCCTCCACTTT.

This chain connects TRBV6-4 to TRBJ2-1, with 11 bases identical to TRBD2. Germline assignment: CDR1 MRHNA and CDR2 SNTAGT. The J segment lost 9 bases and the V segment lost 0 bases, leaving 7 bases of the junction unmatched. The CDR3 extends over 16 amino acids. The CDR3 nucleotides are TGTGCCAGCAGTGACTCGTCGCCTAGCGGGAGGAGTGAGCAGTTCTTC. Amino acid sequence: CASSDSSPSGRSEQFF.

This clone came up once. This rearrangement joins TRBV2 to TRBJ1-1, with D unresolved. The V gene lost 2 bases and the J gene lost 2 bases, with 9 bases spanning the gap. The CDR3 extends over 14 amino acids. Germline V CDR1 and CDR2: SNHLY, FYNNEI. The CDR3 loop reads CASSEITVNTEAFF. CDR3 bases: TGTGCCAGCAGTGAAATCACAGTAAACACTGAAGCTTTCTTT.

The V gene is TRBV5-1, the J gene TRBJ2-3; a weak D match, TRBD1 (6 bases). The germline V gene encodes CDR1 SGHRS and CDR2 YFSETQ. The CDR3 spans 14 residues. Trimming took 4 bases from V and 8 from J, leaving 17 bases between them. CDR3 coding DNA: TGCGCCAGCAGCCCGGAACAGGGAAGTGGTACGCAGTATTTT. It yields the protein CASSPEQGSGTQYF.

The chain joins TRBV29-1 to TRBJ1-1, with TRBD1 matching 7 bases. This CDR3 has 15 amino acids. Germline CDR1 reads SQVTM; CDR2 reads ANQGSEA. The V and J ends lost 4 bases and 1 base, in that order; junction bases with no gene match: 9. The CDR3 here is CSVGSRTGANTEAFF. CDR3 nucleotides: TGCAGCGTTGGGAGTCGGACAGGAGCGAACACTGAAGCTTTCTTT.

This sequence joins TRBV27 and TRBJ2-7; possibly TRBD1 for D (6 bases). Trimming shortened V by 9 bases and J by 4 bases, and 10 bases separated the two germline ends. There are 11 residues in the CDR3. The germline V gene has CDR1 MNHEY and CDR2 SMNVEV (reference sequence). The CDR3 DNA sequence: TGTGCCAGTCGGCAGGGGTACGAGCAGTACTTC. Its protein is CASRQGYEQYF.

The chain joins TRBV27 to TRBJ2-3; 10 nucleotides line up with TRBD1. Germline lookup yields CDR1 MNHEY and CDR2 SMNVEV (reference sequence). The CDR3 covers 14 residues. Losses at the gene ends were 2 bases for V and 5 bases for J; bases not matched to a gene: 1. CDR3 nucleotide sequence: TGTGCCAGCAGTTTAGGGACAGGGGTAGATACGCAGTATTTT. Translating gives CASSLGTGVDTQYF.

CDR3: CASRLRTKPDSHGYTF. CDR3 in DNA: TGTGCAAGTCGCCTCCGAACCAAGCCCGACTCTCATGGCTACACCTTC. The J gene is TRBJ1-2, the V gene TRBV12-2. TRBV12-2 has pseudogene status. The CDR3 covers 16 residues.

The V call is TRBV24-1, the J call TRBJ2-2; a weak D match, TRBD2 (6 bases). The CDR3 covers 15 residues. The V gene's germline CDR1 is KGHDR and CDR2 SFDVKD. Trimming took off 3 bases at V and 4 bases at J, with 11 bases between the two ends. The CDR3 DNA reads TGTGCCACCAGTGATGCGGGACTGACCACCGGGGAGCTGTTTTTT. Translated: CATSDAGLTTGELFF.

The sample holds a few counts of this clone. The chain recombines TRBV7-9 with TRBJ1-1; 9 positions match TRBD1. The CDR3 length is 16 residues. Losses at the gene ends were 1 base for V and 0 bases for J; bases not matched to a gene: 3. CDR1 is SEHNR, CDR2 FQNEAQ, per germline (reference sequence). The CDR3 protein is CASSLGQGEVNTEAFF. Written as DNA, the CDR3 is TGTGCCAGCAGCTTAGGACAGGGGGAAGTGAACACTGAAGCTTTCTTT.

The rearrangement links TRBV29-1 to TRBJ2-1; the D gene is possibly TRBD2 (6 bases). Germline V CDR1 and CDR2: SQVTM, ANQGSEA. V lost 6 bases and J lost 7, with 13 bases in between. CDR3 length: 12 amino acids. The CDR3 coding sequence is TGCAGCGTCCAGGAGGGCCTAAATGAGCAGTTCTTC. Translated: CSVQEGLNEQFF.

V usage is TRBV4-1 and J usage is TRBJ2-2, with D maybe TRBD1 (5 bases). CDR1 is MGHRA, CDR2 YSYEKL, per germline. The germline V and J ends were trimmed by 0 bases and 4 bases, with 9 bases remaining between them. The CDR3 covers 15 residues. CDR3 DNA: TGCGCCAGCAGCCAAGAGGGGCGGTCCACCGGGGAGCTGTTTTTT. Its translation is CASSQEGRSTGELFF.